This is a list of T cell receptor beta chains from one sample in a study of early T cells in non-severe SARS-CoV-2 infection. TCRdb reprocessed the 5' RACE reads with MiXCR, giving one entry per CDR3 protein. The sample yields approximately 50,000 distinct CDR3 sequences, approximately 8.4% seen once. The sequenced sample consisted of whole blood. Source of these receptors: an adult who was a healthcare worker with PCR-confirmed SARS-CoV-2 infection or an uninfected control (not recorded which). Both conserved end residues are part of each CDR3. The D gene is left open where the match is weak. Only some rows state a clone size, as once, few, many or a class for expanded clones.

NA	TRBV7-8	few	TRBJ1-4	TGTGCCAGCAGCTCAACTACGCTCGCCAGGGCGGTCCATGAAAAACTGTTTTTT	CASSSTTLARAVHEKLFF
NA	TRBV27	NA	TRBJ1-1	TGTGCCAGCAGTTTAGGGCCCGGGCCTACAAGTAGCACTGAAGCTTTCTTT	CASSLGPGPTSSTEAFF
NA	TRBV20-1	many	TRBJ2-7	TGCAGTGCGGAGGGACGCGTGAGCTCCTACGAGCAGTACTTC	CSAEGRVSSYEQYF
TRBD1	TRBV19	NA	TRBJ1-2	TGTGCCAGTAGAGGGGGACAGGGACCCTATGGCTACACCTTC	CASRGGQGPYGYTF
NA	TRBV7-8	few	TRBJ2-3	TGTGCCAGCAGCTTCCTAGCGAACACAGATACGCAGTATTTT	CASSFLANTDTQYF
NA	TRBV29-1	NA	TRBJ2-3	TGCAGCGCCGTAAGGGTCCCAGATACGCAGTATTTT	CSAVRVPDTQYF
NA	TRBV6-2/TRBV6-3	many	TRBJ2-3	TGTGCCAGCAGTTACGGAGACCCGGGAGACGGCACAGATACGCAGTATTTT	CASSYGDPGDGTDTQYF
NA	TRBV7-2	NA	TRBJ1-2	TGTGCCAGCAGCTTGACGGCCTACTCCTATGGCTACACCTTC	CASSLTAYSYGYTF
NA	TRBV12-5	many	TRBJ1-6	TGTGCTAGTGGTTTTTTCGGGAGGGATTCACCCCTCCACTTT	CASGFFGRDSPLHF
NA	TRBV12-3/TRBV12-4	few	TRBJ2-7	TGTGCCAGCGGGCGGGTTTCCGAGCAGTACTTC	CASGRVSEQYF
TRBD2	TRBV18	NA	TRBJ2-4	TGTGCCAGCTCACCCTCTTGGGGGGGCAAAAACATTCAGTACTTC	CASSPSWGGKNIQYF
NA	TRBV13	few	TRBJ2-1	TGTGCCAGCAGCTTAGGAGGGCATACGTACAATGAGCAGTTCTTC	CASSLGGHTYNEQFF
TRBD2	TRBV20-1	few	TRBJ2-1	TGCAGTGCTCGGCGGCTTCCCGGGACTAGGCAGTATGAGCAGTTCTTC	CSARRLPGTRQYEQFF
NA	TRBV5-1	few	TRBJ2-3	TGCGCCAGCAGCCCGGATAGGAATTCAGATACGCAGTATTTT	CASSPDRNSDTQYF
NA	TRBV5-1	few	TRBJ2-3	TGCGCCAGCAGCCTAGGGACCGCGGGGGATACGCAGTATTTT	CASSLGTAGDTQYF
TRBD1	TRBV11-2	few	TRBJ1-2	TGTGCCAGCAGCTTATTCGGGGACAGGAAGCCAACTAACTATGGCTACACCTTC	CASSLFGDRKPTNYGYTF
NA	TRBV7-9	NA	TRBJ2-3	TGTGCCTCTTCGACAGTTAGCACAGATACGCAGTATTTT	CASSTVSTDTQYF
NA	TRBV28	few	TRBJ2-5	TGTGCCAGCACGCCGGGGCCCCAGCGGACCCAGTACTTC	CASTPGPQRTQYF
TRBD1	TRBV2	many	TRBJ2-7	TGTGCCAGCAGTGAAGCTAGGGACAGCTACTCCTACGAGCAGTACTTC	CASSEARDSYSYEQYF
NA	TRBV7-8	many	TRBJ1-2	TGTGCCAGCAGCTTAGCTCCCGGGGCCTATGGCTACACCTTC	CASSLAPGAYGYTF
NA	TRBV9	few	TRBJ2-7	TGTGCCAGCAGCCCGGGGGCTAACTCCTACGAGCAGTACTTC	CASSPGANSYEQYF
TRBD1	TRBV27	NA	TRBJ2-1	TGTGCCAGCACCTCAGACAGGGCGCAGGCGGGTGAGCAGTTCTTC	CASTSDRAQAGEQFF
NA	TRBV9	many	TRBJ2-7	TGTGCCAGCAGCGTAACCCCTCAAGGTGGGCAATACGAGCAGTACTTC	CASSVTPQGGQYEQYF
TRBD2	TRBV14	many	TRBJ2-1	TGTGCCAGCAGCCCCCTGACTAGCGGGAAAAGGTCGAATGAGCAGTTCTTC	CASSPLTSGKRSNEQFF
TRBD1	TRBV6-5	many	TRBJ1-1	TGTGCCAGCAGTCTACAGGGGGAGGCTTTCTTT	CASSLQGEAFF
NA	TRBV2	few	TRBJ2-1	TGTGCCAGCAGTGAAGAAAGGGATGAGCAGTTCTTC	CASSEERDEQFF
TRBD2	TRBV24-1	few	TRBJ2-3	TGTGCCACCAGTGATTTGCAGCGGGGGACAGATACGCAGTATTTT	CATSDLQRGTDTQYF
NA	TRBV12-3/TRBV12-4	many	TRBJ2-4	TGTGCCAGCAGTTTGTCCAGCCTTTACATTCAGTACTTC	CASSLSSLYIQYF
NA	TRBV3-1	few	TRBJ2-5	TGTGCCAGCAGCCAAAGTTTTGTTCCAGGAGAGACCCAGTACTTC	CASSQSFVPGETQYF
NA	TRBV20-1	NA	TRBJ1-2	TGCAGTGCTCCAAGCAGGGACGGCTATGGCTACACCTTC	CSAPSRDGYGYTF
NA	TRBV5-6	few	TRBJ2-5	TGTGCCAGCAGCTTGGGTCTAGCGAAAGAGACCCAGTACTTC	CASSLGLAKETQYF
NA	TRBV4-2	few	TRBJ2-1	TGTGCCAGCAGCCAAGCTTTCCAGGGCAGGGATGAGCAGTTCTTC	CASSQAFQGRDEQFF
NA	TRBV7-8	few	TRBJ1-6	TGTGCCAGCAGCTCCATCCCGACGGGTGGAGGTCAGTCACCCCTCCACTTT	CASSSIPTGGGQSPLHF